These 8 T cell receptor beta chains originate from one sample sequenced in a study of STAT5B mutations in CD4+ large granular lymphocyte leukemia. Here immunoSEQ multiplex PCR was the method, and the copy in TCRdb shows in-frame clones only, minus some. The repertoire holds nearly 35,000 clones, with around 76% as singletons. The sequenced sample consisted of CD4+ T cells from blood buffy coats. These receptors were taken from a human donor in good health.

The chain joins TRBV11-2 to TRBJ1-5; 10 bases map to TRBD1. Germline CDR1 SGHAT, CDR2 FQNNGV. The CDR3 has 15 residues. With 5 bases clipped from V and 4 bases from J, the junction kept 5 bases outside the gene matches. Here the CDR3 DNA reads TGTGCCAGCAGCCCGGACAGGGGGGGAAATCAGCCCCAGCATTTT. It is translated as CASSPDRGGNQPQHF.

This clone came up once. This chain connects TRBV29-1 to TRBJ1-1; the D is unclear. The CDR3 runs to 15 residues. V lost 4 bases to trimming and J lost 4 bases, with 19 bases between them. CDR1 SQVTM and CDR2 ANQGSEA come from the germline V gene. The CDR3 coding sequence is TGCAGCGTTGCGACCGCCCGAGATTATCGCACTGAAGCTTTCTTT. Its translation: CSVATARDYRTEAFF. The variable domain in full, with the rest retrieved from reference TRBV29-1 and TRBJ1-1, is SAVISQKPSRDICQRGTSLTIQCQVDSQVTMMFWYRQQPGQSLTLIATANQGSEATYESGFVIDKFPISRPNLTFSTLTVSNMSPEDSSIYLCSVATARDYRTEAFFGQGTRLTVV.

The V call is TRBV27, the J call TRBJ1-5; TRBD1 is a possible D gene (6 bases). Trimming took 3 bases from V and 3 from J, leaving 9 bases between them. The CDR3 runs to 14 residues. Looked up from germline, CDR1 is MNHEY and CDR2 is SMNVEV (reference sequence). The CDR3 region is CASSFRGINQPQHF. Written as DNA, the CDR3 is TGTGCCAGCAGTTTCAGGGGTATCAATCAGCCCCAGCATTTT.

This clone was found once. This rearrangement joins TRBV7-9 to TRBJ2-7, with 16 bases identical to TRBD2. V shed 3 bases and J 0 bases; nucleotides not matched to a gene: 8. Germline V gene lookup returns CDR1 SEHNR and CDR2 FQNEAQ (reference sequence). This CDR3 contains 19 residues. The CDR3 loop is CASSLTGTSGGASSYEQYF. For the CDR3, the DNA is TGTGCCAGCAGCTTGACCGGGACTAGCGGGGGGGCGAGCTCCTACGAGCAGTACTTC.

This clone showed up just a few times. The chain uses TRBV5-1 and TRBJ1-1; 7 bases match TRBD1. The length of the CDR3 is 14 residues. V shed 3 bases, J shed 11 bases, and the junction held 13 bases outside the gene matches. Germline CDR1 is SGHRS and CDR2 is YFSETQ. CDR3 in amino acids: CASSSPNSQGYAFF. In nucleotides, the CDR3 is TGCGCCAGCAGCTCCCCGAACTCACAGGGGTACGCTTTCTTT.

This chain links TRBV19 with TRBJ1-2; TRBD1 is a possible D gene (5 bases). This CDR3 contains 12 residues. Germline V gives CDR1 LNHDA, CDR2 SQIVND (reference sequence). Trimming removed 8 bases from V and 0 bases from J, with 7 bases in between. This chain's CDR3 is CASEGTNYGYTF. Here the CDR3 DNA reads TGTGCCAGTGAGGGGACTAACTATGGCTACACCTTC.

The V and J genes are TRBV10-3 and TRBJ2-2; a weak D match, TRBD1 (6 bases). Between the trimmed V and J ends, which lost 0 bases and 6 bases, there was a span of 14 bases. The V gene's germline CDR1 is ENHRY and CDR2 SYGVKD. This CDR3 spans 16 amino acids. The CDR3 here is CAISESVTGRAGELFF. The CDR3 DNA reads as TGTGCCATCAGTGAGTCAGTGACAGGACGGGCCGGGGAGCTGTTTTTT.

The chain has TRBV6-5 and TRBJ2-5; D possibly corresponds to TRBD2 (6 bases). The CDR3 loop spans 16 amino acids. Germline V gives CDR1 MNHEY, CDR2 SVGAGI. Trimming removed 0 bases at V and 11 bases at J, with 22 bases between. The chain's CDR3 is CASSYSRISGVSEQYF. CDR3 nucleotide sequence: TGTGCCAGCAGTTACTCGAGGATTAGCGGAGTCTCGGAGCAGTACTTC.